This T cell receptor (beta chain) was recorded in a study of blood T cell repertoires in COVID-19. For the study at large: Some COVID-19 samples were acute and others convalescent; all came from the United States, Italy and Spain.

Using immunoSEQ multiplex PCR, the repertoire was profiled, and TCRdb retains in-frame clones only, with some absent. The data show about 380,000 clones, approximately 87% seen once. V lost 5 bases and J lost 0, with 13 bases in between. Germline V gene sequence: CDR1 SEHNR, CDR2 FQNEAQ (reference sequence). The CDR3 has 15 residues. This rearrangement joins TRBV7-9 to TRBJ1-2, with D perhaps matching TRBD1 (6 bases). Sequencing input: PBMCs or T cells enriched from blood (not recorded which). The receptor comes from a man aged 30-40 years who had recovered from COVID-19. The CDR3 sequence: CASSIRDKSNYGYTF. DNA of the CDR3: TGTGCCAGCAGCATCCGGGACAAGTCTAACTATGGCTACACCTTC. Together with reference TRBV7-9 and TRBJ1-2, the CDR3 gives the full variable domain: DTGVSQNPRHKITKRGQNVTFRCDPISEHNRLYWYRQTLGQGPEFLTYFQNEAQLEKSRLLSDRFSAERPKGSFSTLEIQRTEQGDSAMYLCASSIRDKSNYGYTFGSGTRLTVV.